The 18 T cell receptor beta chains given below trace back to one sample, sequenced in a study of cytomegalovirus exposure and HLA in healthy donors (dated by TCRdb to about 2017). The library was produced with the immunoSEQ multiplex PCR assay. For the multiplex PCR, a mixture combining 60 forward primers for TCR Vbeta segments and 13 reverse primers for TCR Jbeta segments was used. TCRdb holds this immuneACCESS table with in-frame rearrangements only. Some clones are missing; in checked studies, unresolved V genes explain under half, and the rest has no known cause. The sample records some 180,000 clones, about four fifths of which are singletons. The leading ten clones occupy roughly 1.4% of the sample. The sample consisted of PBMCs. The source of these receptors is a man aged 40-49 years in good health and CMV-seronegative.

The CDR3 spells CASSAGESFYGYTF. In DNA form, the CDR3 reads TGTGCCAGCAGTGCGGGGGAATCCTTCTATGGCTACACCTTC. The chain carries TRBV7-9 and TRBJ1-2; a weak D match, TRBD1 (5 bases). This CDR3 contains 14 residues. The ends were cut back, 6 bases at V and 4 bases at J, with 15 bases in the middle. Germline assignment: CDR1 SEHNR and CDR2 FQNEAQ (reference sequence).

There are a few counts of this clone. Written as DNA, the CDR3 is TGTGCCAGCAGCTTAGAGGGGGCGGGTAGGGAGACCCAGTACTTC. The encoded protein is CASSLEGAGRETQYF. This chain uses TRBV7-9 with TRBJ2-5; 7 nucleotides line up with TRBD1. Germline values: CDR1 SEHNR, CDR2 FQNEAQ (reference sequence). This CDR3 has 15 amino acids. V lost 1 base to trimming and J lost 5 bases; unmatched junction nucleotides: 7. Together with reference TRBV7-9 and TRBJ2-5, the CDR3 gives the full variable domain: DTGVSQNPRHKITKRGQNVTFRCDPISEHNRLYWYRQTLGQGPEFLTYFQNEAQLEKSRLLSDRFSAERPKGSFSTLEIQRTEQGDSAMYLCASSLEGAGRETQYFGPGTRLLVL.

This clone was seen just once. This chain uses TRBV6-5 with TRBJ1-1; 8 bases are a match to TRBD1. The V and J ends lost 9 bases and 4 bases, in that order; junction bases with no gene match: 10. Germline loops: CDR1 MNHEY, CDR2 SVGAGI. This CDR3 spans 14 amino acids. The chain's CDR3 is CASARTGGLTEAFF. The CDR3 DNA is TGTGCCAGTGCCCGAACAGGGGGTCTCACTGAAGCTTTCTTT.

The chain has TRBV30 and TRBJ1-5; TRBD1 matches 8 bases. Germline V gives CDR1 GTSNPN, CDR2 SVGIG (reference sequence). Trimming took 3 bases from V and 5 from J; bases not matched to a gene: 3. This CDR3 is 13 amino acids long. This CDR3 is CAWRDRADQPQHF. The DNA of the CDR3 is TGTGCCTGGAGGGACAGGGCTGATCAGCCCCAGCATTTT.

V usage is TRBV28 and J usage is TRBJ1-5, with TRBD1 matching 7 bases. V shed 3 bases, J shed 4 bases, and the junction held 9 bases outside the gene matches. The CDR3 length is 16 residues. CDR1 is MDHEN and CDR2 is SYDVKM in the germline V gene. The CDR3 DNA follows: TGTGCCAGCAGTTTGGTGGGACAGATTATTAATCAGCCCCAGCATTTT. The encoded protein is CASSLVGQIINQPQHF.

The chain couples TRBV28 to TRBJ2-1; TRBD1 aligns across 7 bases. There are 13 residues in the CDR3. Germline values: CDR1 MDHEN, CDR2 SYDVKM. V trimming: 6 bases; J trimming: 4 bases; junction bases outside the gene matches: 3. The CDR3 is CASRGDSYNEQFF. The CDR3 bases are TGTGCCAGCAGAGGGGACAGTTACAATGAGCAGTTCTTC.

This chain connects TRBV4-2 to TRBJ2-3, with 7 bases lining up with TRBD2. J was trimmed by 4 bases and V by 0 bases; bases with no gene match: 10. This CDR3 region has 17 residues. Germline assignment: CDR1 LGHNA and CDR2 YNFKEQ. CDR3 DNA sequence: TGTGCCAGCAGCCAAGAAAGGGGAGGGGCTGGGGCAGATACGCAGTATTTT. Encoded protein: CASSQERGGAGADTQYF.

The J gene is TRBJ1-2, the V gene TRBV27, with TRBD1 matching over 10 bases. The germline gives CDR1 MNHEY, CDR2 SMNVEV (reference sequence). After removal of 4 bases from V and 6 bases from J, the junction contained 11 bases not matched to a gene. The CDR3 has 16 residues. CDR3 protein: CASSSYKGTGVDGYTF. CDR3 coding DNA: TGTGCCAGCAGTTCCTACAAGGGGACAGGGGTTGATGGCTACACCTTC.

V is TRBV19 and J is TRBJ2-7; 11 bases match TRBD2. Germline CDR1 is LNHDA and CDR2 is SQIVND (reference sequence). Trimming at V came to 4 bases and at J to 2 bases, leaving 4 bases not matched to a gene. This CDR3 is 15 amino acids long. This CDR3 is CASSTGLAGTYEQYF. The CDR3 DNA reads as TGTGCCAGTAGTACCGGACTAGCGGGTACCTACGAGCAGTACTTC.

In DNA form, the CDR3 reads TGTGCCAGCAGTTTAGCCGGGACAGGGGGCGCCGGCTACACCTTC. Its protein product is CASSLAGTGGAGYTF. This chain connects TRBV28 to TRBJ1-2, with 12 bases matching TRBD1. V lost 2 bases and J lost 8; bases outside the gene matches: 6. Germline assignment: CDR1 MDHEN and CDR2 SYDVKM. The CDR3 runs to 15 residues.

The chain employs TRBV2 and TRBJ2-5; 7 bases are a match to TRBD1. V shed 7 bases and J 4 bases; nucleotides not matched to a gene: 12. The germline V gene has CDR1 SNHLY and CDR2 FYNNEI. This CDR3 has 15 amino acids. CDR3 in amino acids: CASTRLTGIPETQYF. CDR3 DNA: TGTGCCAGCACTAGGCTGACAGGGATCCCAGAGACCCAGTACTTC. The whole variable domain, filled in from reference TRBV2 and TRBJ2-5, reads EPEVTQTPSHQVTQMGQEVILRCVPISNHLYFYWYRQILGQKVEFLVSFYNNEISEKSEIFDDQFSVERPDGSNFTLKIRSTKLEDSAMYFCASTRLTGIPETQYFGPGTRLLVL.

The rearrangement uses TRBV19 and TRBJ2-7, with TRBD1 matching over 10 bases. Germline V gene lookup returns CDR1 LNHDA and CDR2 SQIVND (reference sequence). The trim removed 6 bases at V and 2 bases at J, leaving 10 bases unmatched. This CDR3 region has 16 residues. Written as DNA, the CDR3 is TGTGCCAGTAGCCTAAGGACCGGGACAGGGGCCTACGAGCAGTACTTC. It is translated as CASSLRTGTGAYEQYF. The complete variable domain, with remaining parts taken from reference TRBV19 and TRBJ2-7, reads DGGITQSPKYLFRKEGQNVTLSCEQNLNHDAMYWYRQDPGQGLRLIYYSQIVNDFQKGDIAEGYSVSREKKESFPLTVTSAQKNPTAFYLCASSLRTGTGAYEQYFGPGTRLTVT.

This clone turned up a few times. V usage is TRBV18 and J usage is TRBJ2-7; tentative D call: TRBD1 (5 bases). The CDR3 runs 13 residues. Trimming took off 4 bases at V and 6 bases at J, with 13 bases between the two ends. Germline V CDR1 and CDR2: KGHSH, LQKENI. CDR3 DNA sequence: TGTGCCAGCTCACTCTCGACAGATCGCGAGCAGTACTTC. As protein: CASSLSTDREQYF.

The chain links TRBV28 to TRBJ1-1; no clear D. The V gene's germline CDR1 is MDHEN and CDR2 SYDVKM. V gave up 5 bases and J gave up 0 bases, with 7 bases separating them. The CDR3 covers 13 residues. CDR3 residues: CASSTLMNTEAFF. DNA for the CDR3: TGTGCCAGCAGTACTCTCATGAACACTGAAGCTTTCTTT.

The V gene is TRBV28, the J gene TRBJ1-5; D not certain. CDR3 size: 14 residues. Germline V gives CDR1 MDHEN, CDR2 SYDVKM. Trimming took off 5 bases at V and 7 bases at J, with 15 bases between the two ends. The chain's CDR3 is CASSQWGATQPQHF. For the CDR3, the DNA is TGTGCCAGCAGTCAGTGGGGAGCGACCCAGCCCCAGCATTTT.

V and J are TRBV27 and TRBJ2-7; weak D call: TRBD2 (5 bases). CDR1 and CDR2 from the germline V gene are MNHEY and SMNVEV (reference sequence). V lost 6 bases and J lost 3, with 18 bases in between. The CDR3 is 15 amino acids. The DNA for the CDR3 is TGTGCCAGCAGACCCGGACTGGCTCTAGGCTACGAGCAGTACTTC. Protein product: CASRPGLALGYEQYF.

The J gene is TRBJ2-1, the V gene TRBV10-2, with 7 bases aligning to TRBD1. Germline lookup yields CDR1 WSHSY and CDR2 SAAADI. The junction had 10 bases not matched to a gene; V was cut back by 5 bases and J by 6 bases. The CDR3 is made up of 15 amino acids. The CDR3 DNA follows: TGCGCCAGCAGTCAAGACAGGGTAAAAAGCAATGAGCAGTTCTTC. Its translation is CASSQDRVKSNEQFF.

J is TRBJ2-1 and V is TRBV11-2; 13 nucleotides agree with TRBD2. Germline V lookup: CDR1 SGHAT, CDR2 FQNNGV. Germline trimming cut 2 bases from V and 2 bases from J; bases unmatched to any gene: 0. CDR3 length: 16 residues. The CDR3: CASSLTSGRAYNEQFF. In nucleotides, the CDR3 is TGTGCCAGCAGCTTAACTAGCGGGAGGGCCTACAATGAGCAGTTCTTC.